This T cell receptor beta chain was found in a study of T cell responses to AZD1222 COVID-19 vaccine. With regard to this clone: Its antigen is unknown.

The table came from immunoSEQ multiplex PCR; TCRdb's copy has only in-frame clones and leaves some out. This sample has about 150,000 clones, with over 75% found just once. Per germline, CDR1 SGDLS and CDR2 YYNGEE. Trimming pared 0 bases from V and 4 bases from J, leaving 10 bases between. This CDR3 contains 14 residues. Whole-study results and caveats: Clonal diversity was possibly underestimated, and white British individuals and females predominated among donors. Spike-spanning, vaccine-associated CD4 TCRs were dominant at 160-218 and 743-854. As reported, nearly half of all spike-specific TCRs target variant regions that are unmutated. Only five or six people who got AZD1222 tested seropositive at baseline.

This TCR derives from an adult in good health. Here the sequenced sample was peripheral blood, taken on day 0 of AZD1222 vaccination. This rearrangement joins TRBV9 to TRBJ1-2; TRBD1 is a possible D gene (6 bases). CDR3 DNA: TGTGCCAGCAGCGTAGCGGGGGCGCGCTATGGCTACACCTTC. Its protein product is CASSVAGARYGYTF.